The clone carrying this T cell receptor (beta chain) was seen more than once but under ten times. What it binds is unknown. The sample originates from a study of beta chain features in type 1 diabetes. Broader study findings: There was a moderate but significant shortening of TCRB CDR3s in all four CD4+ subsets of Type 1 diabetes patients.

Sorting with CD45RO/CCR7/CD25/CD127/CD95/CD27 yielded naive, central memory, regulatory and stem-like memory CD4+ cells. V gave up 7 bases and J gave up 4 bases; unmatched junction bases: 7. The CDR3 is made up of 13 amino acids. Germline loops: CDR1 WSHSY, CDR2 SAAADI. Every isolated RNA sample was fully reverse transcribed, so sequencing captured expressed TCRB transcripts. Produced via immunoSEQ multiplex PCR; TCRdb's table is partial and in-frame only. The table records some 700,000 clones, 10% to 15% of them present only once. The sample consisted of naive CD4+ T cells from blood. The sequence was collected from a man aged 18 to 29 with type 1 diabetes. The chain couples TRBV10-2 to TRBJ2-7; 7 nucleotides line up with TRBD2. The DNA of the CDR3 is TGCGCCAGCACAGGGAGGGACCAATACGAGCAGTACTTC. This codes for CASTGRDQYEQYF.